This T cell receptor (beta chain) was identified in a study of blood T cell repertoires in COVID-19. Germline CDR1 is LGHNT and CDR2 is FRNRAP. The CDR3 extends over 11 amino acids. Participants were aged about 18 to 95 years, lived in roughly 23 US areas, and enrolled virtually. A case of COVID-19 had been met by exposed participants within 2 weeks before study entry. In the case of this clone: One junction end does not reproduce the germline sequence, and a read error may be involved.

Data came from immunoSEQ multiplex PCR; TCRdb stores just in-frame clones and leaves some out. Among approximately 200,000 clones, 86% were seen once, and the ten largest hold roughly 4.9%. The TCR sequence derives from a woman aged 25 to 45 who had been exposed to COVID-19. The V gene is TRBV12-5, the J gene TRBJ1-2; D unresolved. Sequencing was performed on PBMCs or T cells enriched from blood (not recorded which). DNA for the CDR3: TGTGCTAGTGGTTTGGTACCAGGCTCCACCTTC. It yields the protein CASGLVPGSTF. Complete variable domain (other parts from reference TRBV12-5 and TRBJ1-2): DARVTQTPRHKVTEMGQEVTMRCQPILGHNTVFWYRQTMMQGLELLAYFRNRAPLDDSGMPKDRFSAEMPDATLATLKIQPSEPRDSAVYFCASGLVPGSTFGSGTRLTVV.